This TCR beta chain was recorded in a study of OX40 agonist ivuxolimab in advanced cancers. Study results and caveats: Clonal expansion was among the lowest in partial responders at 0.1-3.0 mg/kg, especially CD8+. Some nonresponders likewise displayed low normalized T-cell clonal expansion.

As regards this clone: Its cognate antigen is unknown.

The repertoire was sequenced with immunoSEQ multiplex PCR; TCRdb's copy has only in-frame clones and lacks some. The table includes about 35,000 clones, 65% to 85% detected once. Sequencing used CD4+ or CD8+ T cells sorted from blood, obtained in a trial of the OX40 agonist ivuxolimab. The sequence derives from an adult with an advanced solid tumor such as melanoma, head and neck, liver or kidney cancer.

The CDR3 sequence is CASSLTGGSNGELFF. In nucleotides, the CDR3 is TGTGCCAGCAGCTTAACAGGGGGCTCGAACGGGGAGCTGTTTTTT. This sequence joins TRBV7-7 and TRBJ2-2; 9 nucleotides agree with TRBD1. Germline assignment: CDR1 SSHAT and CDR2 FNYEAQ (reference sequence). This CDR3 spans 15 amino acids. J lost 7 bases, V lost 2 bases, and 5 bases had no gene match.